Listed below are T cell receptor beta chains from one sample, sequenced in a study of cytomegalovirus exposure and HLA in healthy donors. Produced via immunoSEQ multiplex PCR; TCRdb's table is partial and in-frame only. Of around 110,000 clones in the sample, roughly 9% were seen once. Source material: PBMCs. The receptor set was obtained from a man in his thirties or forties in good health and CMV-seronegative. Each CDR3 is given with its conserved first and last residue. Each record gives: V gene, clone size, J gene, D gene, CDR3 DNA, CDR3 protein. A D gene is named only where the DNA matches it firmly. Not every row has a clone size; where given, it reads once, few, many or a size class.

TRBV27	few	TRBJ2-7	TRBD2	TGTGCCAGCAGTCCCTTTGCGGGAGGCTCCTACGAGCAGTACTTC	CASSPFAGGSYEQYF
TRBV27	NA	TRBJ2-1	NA	TGTGCCAGCAGCCGAACACTAACCTACAATAAGCAGTTCTTC	CASSRTLTYNKQFF
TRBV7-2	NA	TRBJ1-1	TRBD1	TGTGCCAGCAGCTTGCCGGGACAGACATTGAACACTGAAGCTTTCTTT	CASSLPGQTLNTEAFF
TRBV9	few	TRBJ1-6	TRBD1	TGTGCCAGCAGCGACCGACAGGGGGCGAATTCACCCCTCCACTTT	CASSDRQGANSPLHF
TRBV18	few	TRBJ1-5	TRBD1	TGTGCCAGCTCACGAGACAGGGGCAATCAGCCCCAGCATTTT	CASSRDRGNQPQHF
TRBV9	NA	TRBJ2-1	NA	TGTGCCAGCAATCCGGGAAACTACAATGAGCAGTTCTTC	CASNPGNYNEQFF
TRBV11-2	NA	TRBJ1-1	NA	TGTGCCAGCAGCCAGGGGACTGAAGCTTTCTTT	CASSQGTEAFF
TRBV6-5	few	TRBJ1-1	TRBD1	TGTGCCAGCAGCCTAGGACAGGGGAACACTGAAGCTTTCTTT	CASSLGQGNTEAFF
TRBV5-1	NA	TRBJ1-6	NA	TGCGCCAGCAAACTATCGAGCTCCTATAATTCACCCCTCCACTTT	CASKLSSSYNSPLHF
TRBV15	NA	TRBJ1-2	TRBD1	TGTGCCACCCGACAGGGCGGGAGGGTCTATGGCTACACCTTC	CATRQGGRVYGYTF
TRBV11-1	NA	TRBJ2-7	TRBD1	TGTGCCAGCAGTCGCGATAGAGGACAGGGGGCGTCTGCCTACGAGCAGTACTTC	CASSRDRGQGASAYEQYF
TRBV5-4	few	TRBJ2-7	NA	TGTGCCAGCAGCCCCAGGGGGGCCTACGAGCAGTACTTC	CASSPRGAYEQYF
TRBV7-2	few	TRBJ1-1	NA	TGTGCCAGCAGCTTAGCTTGGAGGACTGAAGCTTTCTTT	CASSLAWRTEAFF
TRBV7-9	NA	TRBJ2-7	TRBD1	TGTGCCAGCGACCGGACAGGGGGCTACGAGCAGTACTTC	CASDRTGGYEQYF
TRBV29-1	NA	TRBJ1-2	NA	TGCAGCGTTGAAGGGGCAGTCGAGGGCTACACCTTC	CSVEGAVEGYTF
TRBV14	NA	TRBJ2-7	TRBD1	TGTGCCAGCAGCTCGACAGGGAAGCAGTACTTC	CASSSTGKQYF
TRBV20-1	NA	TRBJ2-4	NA	TGCAGTGCTGTGACTCCAAACATTCAGTACTTC	CSAVTPNIQYF